The 3 T cell receptor beta chains below all came from one sample that was sequenced in a study of CD8 T cells in ankylosing spondylitis. TCRdb independently ran MiXCR on the 5' RACE reads; one entry per CDR3 protein. The sample gives roughly 100,000 distinct CDR3 sequences, 20% to 30% of which show up once; 10% to 15% is in the top ten. Sequencing input: synovial fluid, either unsorted or a sorted T cell fraction (not recorded which). These receptors were collected from a male donor with ankylosing spondylitis.

This clonotype was seen more than once but under ten times. The chain joins TRBV20-1 to TRBJ2-1, with 9 bases identical to TRBD2. The CDR3 covers 14 residues. V gave up 5 bases and J gave up 16 bases; unmatched junction bases: 18. Looked up from germline, CDR1 is DFQATT and CDR2 is SNEGSKA (reference sequence). CDR3: CSAGYASGEDRDFF. The CDR3 bases are TGCAGTGCTGGGTATGCTAGCGGGGAGGACCGAGATTTCTTC.

The rearrangement uses TRBV27 and TRBJ2-1, with D perhaps TRBD2 (5 bases). V was clipped by 5 bases and J by 8 bases, with 16 bases between them. This CDR3 comprises 14 residues. The germline V gene has CDR1 MNHEY and CDR2 SMNVEV (reference sequence). CDR3 in amino acids: CASSLRDFRDEQFF. The CDR3 coding sequence is TGTGCCAGCAGTCTACGGGATTTTCGGGATGAGCAGTTCTTC.

This clonotype was seen only a few times. The chain joins TRBV20-1 to TRBJ2-1; D tentatively reads TRBD1 or TRBD2 (5 bases each). CDR3 length equals 11 residues. Trimming pared 2 bases from V and 12 bases from J, leaving 11 bases between. Germline V CDR1 and CDR2: DFQATT, SNEGSKA (reference sequence). CDR3 region: CSARPYGAQFF. The CDR3 DNA is TGCAGTGCTAGACCTTACGGGGCGCAGTTCTTC.